One and the same sample provided the 16 T cell receptor beta chains below, sequenced in a study of early T cells in non-severe SARS-CoV-2 infection. TCRdb reanalysed the 5' RACE reads using MiXCR and keeps one entry per CDR3 protein. In the table there are 30,000 to 45,000 distinct CDR3 sequences, over 8.5% of which are singletons. Sequencing was carried out using whole blood. These receptors all stem from an adult who was a healthcare worker with PCR-confirmed SARS-CoV-2 infection or an uninfected control (not recorded which).

This clonotype appeared a few times. The chain couples TRBV29-1 to TRBJ2-1; tentatively, D is TRBD1 (5 bases). This CDR3 contains 12 residues. Germline-derived CDR1 and CDR2 are SQVTM and ANQGSEA. The V gene lost 8 bases and the J gene lost 10 bases, with 18 bases spanning the gap. CDR3 in DNA: TGCAGCCCAAAACAGGACATTCCCGAGCAGTTCTTC. Amino acids: CSPKQDIPEQFF.

Many counts were recorded for this clonotype. The chain links TRBV29-1 to TRBJ1-1; no clear D gene. With 7 bases removed from V and 5 bases from J, the gap between germline ends came to 14 bases. CDR3 length equals 12 residues. CDR1 and CDR2 from the germline V gene are SQVTM and ANQGSEA. CDR3 in DNA: TGCAGCGCCCCTGAAGTGGGAACTGAAGCTTTCTTT. Protein product: CSAPEVGTEAFF. Variable domain in full (rest from reference TRBV29-1 and TRBJ1-1): SAVISQKPSRDICQRGTSLTIQCQVDSQVTMMFWYRQQPGQSLTLIATANQGSEATYESGFVIDKFPISRPNLTFSTLTVSNMSPEDSSIYLCSAPEVGTEAFFGQGTRLTVV.

This clonotype has ten or more counts. The genes are TRBV18 and TRBJ2-3; the D is unclear. Per the germline V gene, CDR1 is KGHSH and CDR2 is LQKENI. The CDR3 length is 15 residues. V lost 0 bases and J 1 base, leaving 8 bases between the germline ends. Here the CDR3 reads CASSPPLAGTDTQYF. CDR3 in DNA: TGTGCCAGCTCACCACCTCTCGCAGGCACAGATACGCAGTATTTT.

This chain joins TRBV2 and TRBJ1-1; TRBD1 matches 8 bases. Losses at the gene ends were 4 bases for V and 6 bases for J; bases not matched to a gene: 10. This CDR3 has 15 amino acids. From germline, CDR1 is SNHLY and CDR2 FYNNEI. The CDR3 DNA sequence: TGTGCCAGCAGTGGTAGGACAGGGCCCGAGGCTGAAGCTTTCTTT. This codes for CASSGRTGPEAEAFF.

This clonotype was observed at least ten times. The chain couples TRBV2 to TRBJ1-5; D remains unclear. Germline V gene sequence: CDR1 SNHLY, CDR2 FYNNEI. This CDR3 has 12 amino acids. Trimming removed 3 bases from V and 7 bases from J, with 7 bases in between. CDR3 nucleotides: TGTGCCAGCAGTGACGCCAGGCAGCCCCAGCATTTT. Its protein is CASSDARQPQHF.

The chain combines TRBV28 with TRBJ2-7; D possibly corresponds to TRBD1 (5 bases). In germline, CDR1 is MDHEN, CDR2 SYDVKM. V gave up 4 bases and J gave up 9 bases, with 13 bases separating them. The CDR3 has 12 amino acids. CDR3: CASSSTRVRQYF. The CDR3, as DNA: TGTGCCAGCAGTTCGACCAGGGTGAGGCAGTACTTC.

This clonotype was observed a handful of times. The chain is built from TRBV29-1 and TRBJ2-7; the match to TRBD2 covers 12 bases. In germline, CDR1 is SQVTM, CDR2 ANQGSEA. Trimming at V came to 8 bases and at J to 6 bases, leaving 5 bases not matched to a gene. The CDR3 contains 12 residues. Here the CDR3 DNA reads TGCAGCACGGTACTAGCGGGGGGCGAGCAGTACTTC. Its translation is CSTVLAGGEQYF.

This clonotype appeared many times. CDR3 sequence: CASSLRGRAEAFF. CDR3 DNA: TGTGCCAGCAGCCTAAGGGGAAGGGCTGAAGCTTTCTTT. V is TRBV12-3 or TRBV12-4 and J is TRBJ1-1; weak D call: TRBD1 (5 bases). V was clipped by 6 bases and J by 6 bases, with 14 bases between them. The CDR3 is made up of 13 amino acids.

Many counts were recorded for this clonotype. This chain joins TRBV14 and TRBJ2-1; 9 bases align to TRBD2. Unmatched junction bases numbered 10, after V lost 1 base and J lost 9 bases. The CDR3 totals 16 residues. The germline V gene has CDR1 SGHDN and CDR2 FVKESK. The CDR3, as DNA: TGTGCCAGCAGCCAAGCCAGTCTAGCGGGGTGGGGTGAGCAGTTCTTC. As protein: CASSQASLAGWGEQFF. Full variable domain (outside the CDR3, taken from reference TRBV14 and TRBJ2-1): EAGVTQFPSHSVIEKGQTVTLRCDPISGHDNLYWYRRVMGKEIKFLLHFVKESKQDESGMPNNRFLAERTGGTYSTLKVQPAELEDSGVYFCASSQASLAGWGEQFFGPGTRLTVL.

This clonotype has at least ten counts. V and J are TRBV27 and TRBJ2-5; D is uncertain. The germline V and J ends were trimmed by 4 bases and 0 bases, with 12 bases remaining between them. CDR1 is MNHEY, CDR2 SMNVEV, per germline (reference sequence). The CDR3 has 15 residues. The CDR3 here is CASSSYDGNQETQYF. The CDR3, as DNA: TGTGCCAGCAGTTCGTATGACGGAAACCAAGAGACCCAGTACTTC.

This clonotype has ten or more counts. The V gene is TRBV18, the J gene TRBJ2-5; D remains ambiguous. CDR1 and CDR2 from the germline V gene are KGHSH and LQKENI. V dropped 2 bases and J dropped 6 bases, with 4 bases sitting between them. This CDR3 has 11 residues. DNA of the CDR3: TGTGCCAGCTCACCAGGGAAGACCCAGTACTTC. The encoded protein is CASSPGKTQYF.

This clonotype has a count of ten or more. The chain employs TRBV18 and TRBJ1-1; D is uncertain. Deletions cut 5 bases from V and 3 bases from J, with 13 bases between. CDR1 is KGHSH, CDR2 LQKENI, per germline. CDR3 length: 14 residues. Here the CDR3 reads CASSSGVQDTEAFF. The CDR3 DNA reads as TGTGCCAGCTCATCGGGCGTTCAGGACACTGAAGCTTTCTTT.

The sample holds many counts of this clonotype. This chain uses TRBV20-1 with TRBJ1-5, with 7 bases matching TRBD1. This CDR3 comprises 14 residues. Germline V lookup: CDR1 DFQATT, CDR2 SNEGSKA (reference sequence). With V trimmed by 3 bases and J by 4 bases, 6 bases remained unmatched. The DNA for the CDR3 is TGCAGTGCTAGGACAGGGCTTTTAAATCAGCCCCAGCATTTT. Residues: CSARTGLLNQPQHF.

This clonotype was counted between two and nine times. V is TRBV2 and J is TRBJ2-5; D tentatively fits TRBD1 or TRBD2 (6 bases each). This CDR3 is 12 amino acids long. The germline V gene has CDR1 SNHLY and CDR2 FYNNEI. Trimming took 11 bases from V and 5 from J, leaving 15 bases between them. The CDR3 DNA reads TGTGCCGGGGGGCCCTCCCGGGAGACCCAGTACTTC. Protein product: CAGGPSRETQYF.

This clonotype was recorded at least ten times. The V call is TRBV7-6, the J call TRBJ2-3; maybe TRBD2 (7 bases). V was trimmed by 2 bases and J by 3 bases, leaving 12 bases between them. This CDR3 has 15 residues. Germline V gives CDR1 SGHVS, CDR2 FNYEAQ. CDR3 coding DNA: TGTGCCAGCAGCTTATCTCGGGGGGCAACAGATACGCAGTATTTT. Amino acids: CASSLSRGATDTQYF.

The table lists this clonotype with many counts. This rearrangement joins TRBV9 to TRBJ2-1; TRBD2 aligns across 9 bases. The CDR3 covers 15 residues. The germline V gene encodes CDR1 SGDLS and CDR2 YYNGEE. The V segment lost 0 bases and the J segment 6 bases; nucleotides outside the gene matches: 4. CDR3 coding DNA: TGTGCCAGCAGCGTAGAGGGACTAGCCTCCAATGAGCAGTTCTTC. This encodes CASSVEGLASNEQFF.